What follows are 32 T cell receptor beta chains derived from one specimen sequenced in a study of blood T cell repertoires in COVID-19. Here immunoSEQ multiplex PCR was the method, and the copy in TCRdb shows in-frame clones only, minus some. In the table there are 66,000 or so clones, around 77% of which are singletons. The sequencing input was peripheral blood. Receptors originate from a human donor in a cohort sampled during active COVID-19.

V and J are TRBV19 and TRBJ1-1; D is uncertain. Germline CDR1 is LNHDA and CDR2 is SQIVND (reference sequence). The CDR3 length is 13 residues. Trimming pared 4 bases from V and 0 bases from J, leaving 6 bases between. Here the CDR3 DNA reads TGTGCCAGTAGTAGGCAGGTGAACACTGAAGCTTTCTTT. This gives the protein CASSRQVNTEAFF.

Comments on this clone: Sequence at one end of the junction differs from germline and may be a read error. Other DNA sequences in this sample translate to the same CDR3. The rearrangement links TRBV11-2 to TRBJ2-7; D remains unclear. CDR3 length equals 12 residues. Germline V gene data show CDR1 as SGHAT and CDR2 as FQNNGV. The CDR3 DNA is TGTGCTAGCAGCCCATCTTTAAGTAGGCAGTACTTC. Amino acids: CASSPSLSRQYF.

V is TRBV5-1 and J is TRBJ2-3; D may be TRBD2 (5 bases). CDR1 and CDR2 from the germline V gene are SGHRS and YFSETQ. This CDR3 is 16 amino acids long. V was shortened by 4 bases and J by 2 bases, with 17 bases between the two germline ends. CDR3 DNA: TGCGCCAGCAGCACCCATCCCGGACTTTCCACAGATACGCAGTATTTT. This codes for CASSTHPGLSTDTQYF. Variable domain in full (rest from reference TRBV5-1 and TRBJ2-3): KAGVTQTPRYLIKTRGQQVTLSCSPISGHRSVSWYQQTPGQGLQFLFEYFSETQRNKGNFPGRFSGRQFSNSRSEMNVSTLELGDSALYLCASSTHPGLSTDTQYFGPGTRLTVL.

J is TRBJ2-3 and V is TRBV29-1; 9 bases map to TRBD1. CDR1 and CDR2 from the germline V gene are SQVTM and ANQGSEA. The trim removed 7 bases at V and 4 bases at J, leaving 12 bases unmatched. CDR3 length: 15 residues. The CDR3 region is CSAHSGTGMSDTQYF. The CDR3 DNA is TGCAGCGCACACTCCGGGACAGGGATGTCAGATACGCAGTATTTT.

The DNA of the CDR3 is TGTGCCAGCAGCCCTGGTCGGGGATCCGGGGAGCTGTTTTTT. Encoded protein: CASSPGRGSGELFF. The chain is built from TRBV7-3 and TRBJ2-2; D is perhaps TRBD2 (5 bases). This CDR3 region has 14 residues. Between the trimmed V and J ends, which lost 5 bases and 6 bases, there was a span of 13 bases. In germline, CDR1 is SGHTA, CDR2 FQGTGA.

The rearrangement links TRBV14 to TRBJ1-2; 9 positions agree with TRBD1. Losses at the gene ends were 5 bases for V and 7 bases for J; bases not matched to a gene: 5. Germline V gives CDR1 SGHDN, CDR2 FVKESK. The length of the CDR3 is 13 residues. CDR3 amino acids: CASSVTGGRGYTF. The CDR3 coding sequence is TGTGCCAGCAGCGTAACAGGGGGCCGTGGCTACACCTTC.

DNA for the CDR3: TGTGCCAGCAGTTTGGCCCAAGGGGCCCTAGCCAAAAACATTCAGTACTTC. Protein product: CASSLAQGALAKNIQYF. The chain uses TRBV2 and TRBJ2-4, with a possible D match to TRBD1 (5 bases). The V gene's germline CDR1 is SNHLY and CDR2 FYNNEI. This CDR3 has 17 amino acids. The germline V and J ends were trimmed by 5 bases and 0 bases, with 17 bases remaining between them.

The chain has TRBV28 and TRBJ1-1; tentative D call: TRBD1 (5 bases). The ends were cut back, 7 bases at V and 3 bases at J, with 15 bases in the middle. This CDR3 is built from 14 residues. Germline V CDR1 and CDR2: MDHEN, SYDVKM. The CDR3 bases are TGTGCCAGCACTTGGCGGGGGATCGACACTGAAGCTTTCTTT. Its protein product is CASTWRGIDTEAFF.

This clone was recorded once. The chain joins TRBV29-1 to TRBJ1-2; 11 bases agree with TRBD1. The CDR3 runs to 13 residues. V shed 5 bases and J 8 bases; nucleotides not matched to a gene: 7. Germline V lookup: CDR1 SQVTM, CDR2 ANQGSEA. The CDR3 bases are TGCAGCGTTTCGGACAGGGGGCGCCGGGGCTACACCTTC. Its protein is CSVSDRGRRGYTF.

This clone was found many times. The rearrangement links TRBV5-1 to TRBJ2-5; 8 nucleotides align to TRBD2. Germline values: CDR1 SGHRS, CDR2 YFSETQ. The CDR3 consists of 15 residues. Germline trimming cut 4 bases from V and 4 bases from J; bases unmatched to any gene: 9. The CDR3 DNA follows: TGCGCCAGCAGCCCACAGGGCCGGGAGGGAGAGACCCAGTACTTC. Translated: CASSPQGREGETQYF.

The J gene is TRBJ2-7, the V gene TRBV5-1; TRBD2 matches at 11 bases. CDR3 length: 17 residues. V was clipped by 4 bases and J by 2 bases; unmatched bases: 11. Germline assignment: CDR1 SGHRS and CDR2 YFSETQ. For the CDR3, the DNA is TGCGCCAGCAGCCCCTCACTAGCGGGGGAGCCGACCTACGAGCAGTACTTC. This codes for CASSPSLAGEPTYEQYF.

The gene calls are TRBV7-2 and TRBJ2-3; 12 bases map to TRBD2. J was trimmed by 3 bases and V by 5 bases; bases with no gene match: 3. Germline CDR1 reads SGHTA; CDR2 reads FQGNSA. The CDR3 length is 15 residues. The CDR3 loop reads CASSTTSGSTDTQYF. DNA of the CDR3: TGTGCCAGCAGCACGACTAGCGGGAGTACAGATACGCAGTATTTT.

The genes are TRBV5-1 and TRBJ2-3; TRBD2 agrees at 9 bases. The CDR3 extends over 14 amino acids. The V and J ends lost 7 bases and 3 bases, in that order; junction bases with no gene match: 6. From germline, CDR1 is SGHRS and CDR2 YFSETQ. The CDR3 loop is CASRTSEITDTQYF. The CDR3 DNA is TGCGCCAGCCGGACTAGCGAGATAACAGATACGCAGTATTTT.

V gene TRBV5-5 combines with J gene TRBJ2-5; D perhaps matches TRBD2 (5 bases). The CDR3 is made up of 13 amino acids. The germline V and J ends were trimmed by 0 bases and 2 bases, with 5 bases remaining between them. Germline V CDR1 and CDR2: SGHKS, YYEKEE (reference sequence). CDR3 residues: CASSLGGQETQYF. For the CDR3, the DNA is TGTGCCAGCAGCTTGGGAGGGCAAGAGACCCAGTACTTC. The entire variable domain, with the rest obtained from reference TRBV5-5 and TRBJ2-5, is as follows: DAGVTQSPTHLIKTRGQQVTLRCSPISGHKSVSWYQQVLGQGPQFIFQYYEKEERGRGNFPDRFSARQFPNYSSELNVNALLLGDSALYLCASSLGGQETQYFGPGTRLLVL.

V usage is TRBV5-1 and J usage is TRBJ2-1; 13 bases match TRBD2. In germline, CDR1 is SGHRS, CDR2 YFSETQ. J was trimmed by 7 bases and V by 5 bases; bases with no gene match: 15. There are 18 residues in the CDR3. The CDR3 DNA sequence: TGCGCCAGCAGTTCCACTAGCGGGAGGGCCATTGGTAGGAATGAGCAGTTCTTC. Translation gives CASSSTSGRAIGRNEQFF.

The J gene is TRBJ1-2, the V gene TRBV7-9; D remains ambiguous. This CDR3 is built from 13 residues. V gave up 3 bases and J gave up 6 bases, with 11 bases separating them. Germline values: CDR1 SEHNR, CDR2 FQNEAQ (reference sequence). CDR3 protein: CASSFPGRNGYTF. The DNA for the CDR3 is TGTGCCAGCAGCTTCCCGGGGAGGAATGGCTACACCTTC.

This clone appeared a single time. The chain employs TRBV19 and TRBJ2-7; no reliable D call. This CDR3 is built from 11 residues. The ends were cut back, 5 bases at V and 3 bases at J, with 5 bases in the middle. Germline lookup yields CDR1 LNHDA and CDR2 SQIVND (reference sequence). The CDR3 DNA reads TGTGCCAGTAGTGCGGACTACGAGCAGTACTTC. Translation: CASSADYEQYF.

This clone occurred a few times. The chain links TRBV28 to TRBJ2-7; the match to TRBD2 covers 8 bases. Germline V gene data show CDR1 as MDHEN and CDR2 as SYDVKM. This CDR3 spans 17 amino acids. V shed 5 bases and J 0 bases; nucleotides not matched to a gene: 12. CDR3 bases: TGTGCCAGCAGTCCAAGACTGGGACTAGACCTCTCCTACGAGCAGTACTTC. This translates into CASSPRLGLDLSYEQYF.

This CDR3 is CASTSSPYEQYF. The CDR3 nucleotides are TGTGCCAGCACCTCTAGTCCCTACGAGCAGTACTTC. The chain carries TRBV7-9 and TRBJ2-7; D is undetermined. The CDR3 extends over 12 amino acids. Looked up from germline, CDR1 is SEHNR and CDR2 is FQNEAQ (reference sequence). V was clipped by 7 bases and J by 2 bases, with 9 bases between them.

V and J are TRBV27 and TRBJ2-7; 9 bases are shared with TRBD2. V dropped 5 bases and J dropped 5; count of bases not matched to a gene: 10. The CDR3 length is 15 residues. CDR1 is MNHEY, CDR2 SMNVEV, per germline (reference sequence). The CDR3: CASSPVREGWNEQYF. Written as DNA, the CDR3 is TGTGCCAGCAGTCCGGTGCGGGAGGGGTGGAACGAGCAGTACTTC.

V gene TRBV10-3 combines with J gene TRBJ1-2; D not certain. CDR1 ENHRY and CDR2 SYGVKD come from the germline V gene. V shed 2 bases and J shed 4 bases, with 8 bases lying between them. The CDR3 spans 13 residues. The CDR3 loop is CAISEKGGYGYTF. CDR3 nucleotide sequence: TGTGCCATCAGTGAGAAGGGAGGCTATGGCTACACCTTC.

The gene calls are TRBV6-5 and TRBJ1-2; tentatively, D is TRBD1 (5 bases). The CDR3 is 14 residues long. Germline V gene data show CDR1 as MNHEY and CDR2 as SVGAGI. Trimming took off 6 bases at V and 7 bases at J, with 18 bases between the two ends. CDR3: CASRAPQALSGYTF. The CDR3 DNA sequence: TGTGCCAGCAGGGCCCCACAGGCGCTCTCTGGCTACACCTTC.

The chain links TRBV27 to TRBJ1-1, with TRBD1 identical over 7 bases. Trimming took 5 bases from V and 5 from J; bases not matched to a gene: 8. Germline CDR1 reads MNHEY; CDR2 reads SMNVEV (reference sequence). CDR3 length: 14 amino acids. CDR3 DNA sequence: TGTGCCAGCAGTCAGAGACAGGGATGGACTGAAGCTTTCTTT. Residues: CASSQRQGWTEAFF.

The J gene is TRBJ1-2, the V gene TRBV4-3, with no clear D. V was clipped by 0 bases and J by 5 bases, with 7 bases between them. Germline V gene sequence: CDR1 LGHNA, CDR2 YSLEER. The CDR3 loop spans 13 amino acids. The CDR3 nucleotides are TGCGCCAGCAGCCAAGATACGAGTTATGGCTACACCTTC. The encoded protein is CASSQDTSYGYTF.

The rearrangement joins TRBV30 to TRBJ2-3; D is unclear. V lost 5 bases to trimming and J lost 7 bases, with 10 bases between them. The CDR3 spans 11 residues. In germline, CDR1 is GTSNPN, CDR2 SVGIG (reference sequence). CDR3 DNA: TGTGCCTGGGAGCTGAGAAATACGCAGTATTTT. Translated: CAWELRNTQYF.

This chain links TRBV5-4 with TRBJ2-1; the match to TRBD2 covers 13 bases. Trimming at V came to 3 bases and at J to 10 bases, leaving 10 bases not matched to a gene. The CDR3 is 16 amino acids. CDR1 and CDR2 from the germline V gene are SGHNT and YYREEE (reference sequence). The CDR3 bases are TGTGCCAGCAGCTCGGGACTAGCGGGATTGGCGCGGGAGCAGTTCTTC. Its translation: CASSSGLAGLAREQFF.

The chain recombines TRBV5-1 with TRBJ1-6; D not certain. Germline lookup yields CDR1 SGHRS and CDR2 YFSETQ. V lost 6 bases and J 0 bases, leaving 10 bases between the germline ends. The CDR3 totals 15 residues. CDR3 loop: CASTNDNSYNSPLHF. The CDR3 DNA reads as TGCGCCAGCACCAACGACAACTCCTATAATTCACCCCTCCACTTT. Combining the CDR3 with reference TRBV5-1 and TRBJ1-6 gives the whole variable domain KAGVTQTPRYLIKTRGQQVTLSCSPISGHRSVSWYQQTPGQGLQFLFEYFSETQRNKGNFPGRFSGRQFSNSRSEMNVSTLELGDSALYLCASTNDNSYNSPLHFGNGTRLTVT.

The CDR3 region is CASSWAGDRGYEQYF. CDR3 nucleotides: TGCGCCAGCAGCTGGGCCGGGGACAGGGGATACGAGCAGTACTTC. The V gene is TRBV5-1, the J gene TRBJ2-7; the match to TRBD1 covers 10 bases. The CDR3 totals 15 residues. V lost 3 bases, J lost 4 bases, and 7 bases stayed unmatched. The germline V gene encodes CDR1 SGHRS and CDR2 YFSETQ.

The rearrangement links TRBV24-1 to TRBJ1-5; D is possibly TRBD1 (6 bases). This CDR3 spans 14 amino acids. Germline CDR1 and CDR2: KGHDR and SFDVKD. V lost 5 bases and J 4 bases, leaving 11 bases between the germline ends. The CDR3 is CATSVRGDNQPQHF. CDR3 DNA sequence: TGTGCCACCAGTGTCAGGGGAGATAATCAGCCCCAGCATTTT.

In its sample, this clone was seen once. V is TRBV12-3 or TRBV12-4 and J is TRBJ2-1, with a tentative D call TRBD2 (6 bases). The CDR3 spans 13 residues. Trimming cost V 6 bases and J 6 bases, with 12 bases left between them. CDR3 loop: CASRRAGGNEQFF. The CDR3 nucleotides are TGTGCCAGCAGGAGGGCCGGGGGCAATGAGCAGTTCTTC.

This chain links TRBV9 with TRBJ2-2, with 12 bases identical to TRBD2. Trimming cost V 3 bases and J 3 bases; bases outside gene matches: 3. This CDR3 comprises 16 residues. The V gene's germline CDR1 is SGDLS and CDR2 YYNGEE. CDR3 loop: CASSAWTSGDTGELFF. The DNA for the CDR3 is TGTGCCAGCAGCGCCTGGACTAGCGGGGACACCGGGGAGCTGTTTTTT.

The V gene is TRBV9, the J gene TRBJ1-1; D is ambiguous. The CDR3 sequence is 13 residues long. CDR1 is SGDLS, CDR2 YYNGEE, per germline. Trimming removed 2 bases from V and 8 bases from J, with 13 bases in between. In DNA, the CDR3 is TGTGCCAGCAGCGTCGCACCGTCCTACGAAGCTTTCTTT. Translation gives CASSVAPSYEAFF.